This entry lists 2 T cell receptor beta chains sequenced from one sample in a study of T cell repertoires in cytomegalovirus infection. TCRdb recomputed calls from the reads with MiXCR, one row per CDR3 protein. The sample lists some 350,000 distinct CDR3 sequences, roughly 18% occurring once. Sequencing was performed on PBMCs. These receptors originate from a human donor in good health (CMV status not recorded). Some clones in this sample may be carry-over from other donors' samples.

This clonotype was found many times. The genes are TRBV5-4 and TRBJ2-2, with a tentative D call TRBD2 (5 bases). The V end was cut by 4 bases, the J end by 8 bases, with 12 bases between. Germline V lookup: CDR1 SGHNT, CDR2 YYREEE (reference sequence). This CDR3 region has 13 residues. CDR3 protein: CASSRNRGGELFF. In DNA form, the CDR3 reads TGTGCCAGCAGCAGAAATCGAGGGGGGGAGCTGTTTTTT. The complete variable domain, with remaining parts taken from reference TRBV5-4 and TRBJ2-2, reads ETGVTQSPTHLIKTRGQQVTLRCSSQSGHNTVSWYQQALGQGPQFIFQYYREEENGRGNFPPRFSGLQFPNYSSELNVNALELDDSALYLCASSRNRGGELFFGEGSRLTVL.

This clonotype occurred a few times. V is TRBV5-4 and J is TRBJ2-5; a possible D gene is TRBD1 (6 bases). Trimming stripped 3 bases from V and 3 bases from J, with 12 bases between. CDR1 SGHNT and CDR2 YYREEE come from the germline V gene (reference sequence). The CDR3 runs to 14 residues. CDR3 nucleotides: TGTGCCAGCAGCTCCAGACAGGTAGAAGAGACCCAGTACTTC. Amino acids: CASSSRQVEETQYF.